This T cell receptor (beta chain) was documented in a study of blood T cell repertoires in COVID-19 (dated by TCRdb to the early 2020s). Looking at the study overall: Collaborator samples came from the United States, Italy and Spain and covered acute and convalescent phases of COVID-19. HLA class I and class II types, where available, came from metadata supplied by the sample provider rather than from assay-based typing. The samples were drawn from the first 160 participants of the ongoing ImmuneRACE study and from over 950 subjects provided by 6 global collaborators. The dataset comprised deeply sampled blood TCRbeta repertoires from subjects exposed to, actively infected with, or recovered from COVID-19. The material from the prospective study consisted of cDNA or gDNA derived from T cells, B-cell-depleted T cells, or PBMCs. The repertoires were released in a freely available public database intended as a resource for research on the immune response to SARS-CoV-2. Sample metadata almost always included a de-identified subject ID, COVID-19 status, age in years and sex.

One collaborating source in Seattle enrolled patients while the patients were actively infected and followed the patients over time throughout the course of disease. The collaborating institutions used their own protocols to collect whole blood in K2EDTA tubes. Collaborator samples were shipped for TCRbeta analysis as frozen whole blood, isolated PBMCs, or DNA extracted from either sample type. The immunoSEQ Assay, a bias-controlled multiplex PCR, was used to amplify TCRbeta CDR3 regions from genomic DNA. As for the original processing: The number of nucleated cells in each sample was estimated from the amplification of reference gene primers within the assay. To quantify the absolute abundance of each unique TCRbeta CDR3 rearrangement, sequence reads were collapsed and filtered. For each sample, productive Simpson clonality was calculated as the square root of Simpson's diversity index across productive rearrangements. TCRdb limited this immuneACCESS table to in-frame rearrangements with V and J called. A share of clones is missing; checked studies link under half to unresolved V genes, and the rest is unexplained. V, J and clone size reflect that table, while D and trimming were determined from the DNA. The sample records 390,000 or so clones, around 87% of which are singletons. The ten largest clones represent 10% of the sample.

What the study reported, not specific to this receptor: How much clinical and demographic metadata was included differed by source and by participant, and the metadata was provided uncurated.

Turning to this clone: The clone's antigen remains unknown. The sample holds no much larger clone one base away, and base qualities are not on file.

The sequenced sample was peripheral blood. The TCR originated in a woman aged 25 to 39 with COVID-19, enrolled during active disease.

In nucleotide form, the sequence is TGTGCCAGTAGTATTGAGGTCCGGGGGTCGAACACTGAAGCTTTCTTT. This encodes CASSIEVRGSNTEAFF. The sequence is built from TRBV19 and TRBJ1-1, and TRBD1 may be the D gene, going by 5 matching bases. CDR1 LNHDA and CDR2 SQIVND are derived from the germline V gene (reference sequence). The trim is 3 bases for V and 1 base for J, with a gap of 15 bases between the germline ends. The CDR3 spans 16 residues, from the cysteine through the phenylalanine. Only the CDR3 region is kept as DNA, spanning 48 bases read in frame from base 1.